Presented here are 24 T cell receptor beta chains from one specimen sequenced in a study of T cell responses to AZD1222 COVID-19 vaccine. Some clones are missing from TCRdb's copy, which holds only in-frame ones; the method was immunoSEQ multiplex PCR. The sample contains 150,000 to 200,000 clones, over 80% of which appear only once. Specimen: peripheral blood, collected on day 0 of MenACWY control vaccination. These receptors all stem from an adult in good health.

The chain employs TRBV6-5 and TRBJ2-1, with 8 bases lining up with TRBD2. J was trimmed by 5 bases and V by 7 bases; bases with no gene match: 10. CDR1 is MNHEY and CDR2 is SVGAGI in the germline V gene. This CDR3 is built from 15 residues. The CDR3, as DNA: TGTGCCAGCATCGCGGGAGGAATCGGCGACAATGAGCAGTTCTTC. Residues: CASIAGGIGDNEQFF.

The chain recombines TRBV7-2 with TRBJ1-5, with D perhaps matching TRBD1 (6 bases). Looked up from germline, CDR1 is SGHTA and CDR2 is FQGNSA. The V end lost 1 base, the J end lost 3 bases, and 19 bases lay between the germline ends. This CDR3 comprises 18 residues. The CDR3 DNA reads as TGTGCCAGCAGCTTAGAGGCGGGGGGCCAGGGAAACAATCAGCCCCAGCATTTT. This sequence encodes CASSLEAGGQGNNQPQHF.

The rearrangement links TRBV6-4 to TRBJ2-1; D is perhaps TRBD1 (5 bases). Germline V CDR1 and CDR2: MRHNA, SNTAGT. Trimming took 5 bases from V and 0 from J, leaving 8 bases between them. This CDR3 spans 14 amino acids. CDR3 amino acids: CASSKDTSYNEQFF. In nucleotides, the CDR3 is TGTGCCAGCAGTAAGGACACCTCCTACAATGAGCAGTTCTTC.

By proportion, this clone is medium-sized. The chain employs TRBV6-2 or TRBV6-3 and TRBJ2-5; maybe TRBD2 (6 bases). V lost 2 bases and J lost 2, with 12 bases in between. Germline CDR1 MNHEY, CDR2 SVGEGT. The CDR3 totals 15 residues. The CDR3 DNA reads TGTGCCAGCAGTTACGGGACTTTCCTACAAGAGACCCAGTACTTC. Translated: CASSYGTFLQETQYF.

The chain joins TRBV5-6 to TRBJ1-3, with 7 bases that match TRBD1. The CDR3 runs 15 residues. Germline CDR1 SGHDT, CDR2 YYEEEE. V lost 0 bases to trimming and J lost 4 bases; unmatched junction nucleotides: 4. CDR3 amino acids: CASSLDRGRGNTIYF. In DNA, the CDR3 is TGTGCCAGCAGCTTGGACAGGGGACGGGGAAACACCATATATTTT. The variable domain in full, with the rest retrieved from reference TRBV5-6 and TRBJ1-3, is DAGVTQSPTHLIKTRGQQVTLRCSPKSGHDTVSWYQQALGQGPQFIFQYYEEEERQRGNFPDRFSGHQFPNYSSELNVNALLLGDSALYLCASSLDRGRGNTIYFGEGSWLTVV.

This clone was picked up one time. This chain joins TRBV5-1 and TRBJ1-1, with no clear D. The CDR3 spans 18 residues. Germline assignment: CDR1 SGHRS and CDR2 YFSETQ. The V and J ends lost 1 base and 0 bases respectively, with 19 bases between them. CDR3: CASSLFNGKGSMNTEAFF. CDR3 bases: TGCGCCAGCAGCTTGTTTAATGGGAAGGGCTCGATGAACACTGAAGCTTTCTTT.

This rearrangement joins TRBV14 to TRBJ2-1; D is ambiguous. Trimming took off 0 bases at V and 4 bases at J, with 19 bases between the two ends. This CDR3 region has 18 residues. From germline, CDR1 is SGHDN and CDR2 FVKESK. The CDR3 sequence: CASSQDRSTSNGYNEQFF. CDR3 DNA: TGTGCCAGCAGCCAAGATAGGTCGACCTCCAATGGGTACAATGAGCAGTTCTTC.

The V and J genes are TRBV6-5 and TRBJ2-2, with 7 bases fitting TRBD2. Trimming took 8 bases from V and 8 from J; bases not matched to a gene: 2. There are 11 residues in the CDR3. Germline values: CDR1 MNHEY, CDR2 SVGAGI. The CDR3 spells CASWGGGELFF. The CDR3, as DNA: TGTGCCAGCTGGGGAGGGGGGGAGCTGTTTTTT.

The gene calls are TRBV19 and TRBJ1-5; 8 nucleotides match TRBD1. The V gene's germline CDR1 is LNHDA and CDR2 SQIVND (reference sequence). The V segment lost 3 bases and the J segment 0 bases; nucleotides outside the gene matches: 7. The CDR3 extends over 17 amino acids. The CDR3 DNA sequence: TGTGCCAGTAGTATGCTCGACAGGGGCTATAGCAATCAGCCCCAGCATTTT. Amino acid sequence: CASSMLDRGYSNQPQHF. Using reference TRBV19 and TRBJ1-5 for the parts outside the CDR3, the full variable domain is DGGITQSPKYLFRKEGQNVTLSCEQNLNHDAMYWYRQDPGQGLRLIYYSQIVNDFQKGDIAEGYSVSREKKESFPLTVTSAQKNPTAFYLCASSMLDRGYSNQPQHFGDGTRLSIL.

This clone was observed a few times. This chain connects TRBV19 to TRBJ1-2, with TRBD1 as a possible D gene (6 bases). CDR1 LNHDA and CDR2 SQIVND come from the germline V gene (reference sequence). There are 13 residues in the CDR3. Deletions cut 5 bases from V and 6 bases from J, with 13 bases between. In DNA form, the CDR3 reads TGTGCCAGTAGTGATACAGGGTTAAATGGCTACACCTTC. Protein sequence: CASSDTGLNGYTF.

The chain recombines TRBV28 with TRBJ2-3; TRBD2 aligns across 14 bases. The CDR3 runs 19 residues. Trimming cost V 1 base and J 5 bases; bases outside gene matches: 11. CDR1 is MDHEN and CDR2 is SYDVKM in the germline V gene. The CDR3 bases are TGTGCCAGCAGTTTATCGGCCGGGACTAGCGGGAGCCGAGGAGATACGCAGTATTTT. Protein product: CASSLSAGTSGSRGDTQYF.

The chain employs TRBV7-2 and TRBJ1-4; no firm D call. CDR3 length: 14 residues. V lost 5 bases to trimming and J lost 0 bases, with 7 bases between them. Germline CDR1 and CDR2: SGHTA and FQGNSA. CDR3 residues: CASSEVATNEKLFF. CDR3 nucleotides: TGTGCCAGCAGCGAAGTAGCAACTAATGAAAAACTGTTTTTT.

This chain connects TRBV6-6 to TRBJ1-1; TRBD1 agrees at 10 bases. Germline V gives CDR1 MNHNY, CDR2 SVGAGI (reference sequence). The CDR3 loop spans 16 amino acids. V was pared by 6 bases and J by 3 bases, with 10 bases of the junction left unmatched. The CDR3 protein is CASRPTTGGYYTEAFF. The CDR3 nucleotides are TGTGCCAGCAGGCCTACGACAGGGGGCTATTACACTGAAGCTTTCTTT.

A single count supports this clone. The V gene is TRBV11-1, the J gene TRBJ1-2; D may be TRBD1 (6 bases). Per germline, CDR1 SGHAT and CDR2 FQDESV (reference sequence). V shed 5 bases and J shed 8 bases, with 18 bases lying between them. CDR3 length: 14 residues. CDR3 loop: CASSLGTGSRGYTF. The DNA for the CDR3 is TGTGCCAGCAGCCTGGGAACAGGGTCGAGGGGCTACACCTTC.

This sequence joins TRBV7-8 and TRBJ1-4; D is unresolved. CDR1 is SGHVS and CDR2 is FQNEAQ in the germline V gene. This CDR3 region has 16 residues. V was trimmed by 5 bases and J by 2 bases, leaving 15 bases between them. The CDR3 nucleotides read TGTGCCAGCAGCCCCGGAGGTGGGCTCACTAATGAAAAACTGTTTTTT. It specifies CASSPGGGLTNEKLFF.

The V call is TRBV6-5, the J call TRBJ2-7; 8 bases agree with TRBD1. J lost 2 bases, V lost 6 bases, and 3 bases had no gene match. The CDR3 has 13 residues. Germline lookup yields CDR1 MNHEY and CDR2 SVGAGI. The CDR3 DNA reads TGTGCCAGCAGAAGGGGACAGGCCTACGAGCAGTACTTC. This translates into CASRRGQAYEQYF.

The chain links TRBV10-3 to TRBJ2-5, with 11 bases that match TRBD2. CDR1 and CDR2 from the germline V gene are ENHRY and SYGVKD. This CDR3 has 18 amino acids. V shed 2 bases and J 1 base; nucleotides not matched to a gene: 9. The CDR3 spells CAISERASGGSSQETQYF. The CDR3 DNA follows: TGTGCCATCAGTGAGAGGGCTAGCGGGGGGTCCTCCCAAGAGACCCAGTACTTC.

This clone appeared once. J is TRBJ2-7 and V is TRBV6-5; D is perhaps TRBD1 (5 bases). Trimming stripped 8 bases from V and 2 bases from J, with 7 bases between. The CDR3 has 11 amino acids. Per germline, CDR1 MNHEY and CDR2 SVGAGI. This CDR3 reads CASSTAYEQYF. The DNA of the CDR3 is TGTGCCAGCTCGACAGCCTACGAGCAGTACTTC.

The V call is TRBV7-2, the J call TRBJ1-2; 7 positions agree with TRBD1. Trimming removed 2 bases from V and 1 base from J; junction bases left unmatched: 4. CDR1 is SGHTA and CDR2 is FQGNSA in the germline V gene. CDR3 length equals 15 residues. CDR3 region: CASSLPGGINYGYTF. The CDR3, as DNA: TGTGCCAGCAGCTTACCAGGGGGGATTAACTATGGCTACACCTTC.

The chain couples TRBV27 to TRBJ2-1; 8 bases line up with TRBD1. The V and J ends lost 6 bases and 3 bases, in that order; junction bases with no gene match: 10. Germline lookup yields CDR1 MNHEY and CDR2 SMNVEV (reference sequence). The CDR3 is made up of 16 amino acids. The CDR3 is CASRPSSGTGYNEQFF. The CDR3 bases are TGTGCCAGCAGACCCTCGTCCGGGACAGGCTACAATGAGCAGTTCTTC.

The V gene is TRBV7-9, the J gene TRBJ1-3; D perhaps matches TRBD1 (6 bases). The CDR3 is 15 amino acids. The V gene lost 6 bases and the J gene lost 3 bases, with 15 bases spanning the gap. Germline CDR1 is SEHNR and CDR2 is FQNEAQ (reference sequence). CDR3 bases: TGTGCCAGCAGTTTCGAGGGACAACTTGGAAACACCATATATTTT. This gives the protein CASSFEGQLGNTIYF.

The rearrangement uses TRBV2 and TRBJ1-3; D is undetermined. The germline V gene has CDR1 SNHLY and CDR2 FYNNEI. Trimming removed 5 bases from V and 2 bases from J, with 1 base in between. This CDR3 has 11 residues. DNA for the CDR3: TGTGCCAGCAGTACTGGAAACACCATATATTTT. Translated: CASSTGNTIYF.

The gene calls are TRBV29-1 and TRBJ1-2; perhaps TRBD1 as D (5 bases). V lost 4 bases, J lost 7 bases, and 16 bases lay in between. The CDR3 loop spans 13 amino acids. The germline gives CDR1 SQVTM, CDR2 ANQGSEA. The CDR3 coding sequence is TGCAGCGTTGTCGGGACCCAGAGGGGTGGCTACACCTTC. Translated, it gives CSVVGTQRGGYTF.

The genes are TRBV6-5 and TRBJ1-1; 10 positions match TRBD1. Trimming took 7 bases from V and 4 from J; bases not matched to a gene: 9. In germline, CDR1 is MNHEY, CDR2 SVGAGI. This CDR3 region has 15 residues. CDR3 sequence reads: CASTQGQGGFTEAFF. The CDR3 DNA reads as TGTGCCAGCACTCAAGGACAGGGGGGGTTCACTGAAGCTTTCTTT.